The T cell receptor (beta chain) described here comes from a study of T-cell reconstitution after alpha-beta-depleted transplantation in children (dated by TCRdb to the mid-2010s). General notes on the study: T-cell immune reconstitution after TCRalphabeta/CD19-depleted allogeneic hematopoietic cell transplantation in children was quantitatively tracked in the study by means of TCR repertoire profiling. What the authors observed across the whole study: The high TCRbeta diversity at day 60 in some patients was ascribed to recipient T cells and intrathymic progenitors that had survived conditioning. Over the following months the frequencies of hyperexpanded clones went down, and after one year T-cell counts and TCRbeta diversity were mostly credited to newly produced T cells. Apparently early alphabetaT-cell count recovery about two months after transplant reportedly relied on only several hundred rapidly expanded clones derived from non-depleted graft cells.

The table lists this clonotype with many counts. It has no known antigen specificity. Base qualities are not recorded, but no much larger clone differs from it by a single base. For this chain, trimming is 7 bases at the V end and 8 bases at the J end, and the number of junction bases without a gene match is 23. The cysteine opens and the phenylalanine closes a CDR3 of 20 amino acids. The DNA shown is the 60-base CDR3, in frame from base 1. The method was PCR. TCRdb shows the sequencer as Illumina HiSeq 2500. Molecular barcoding was employed in the preparation of TCR libraries, with unique molecular identifiers being used to normalize TCRbeta repertoire quantification. The public reads were reprocessed in TCRdb via fastp at Q25 and MiXCR, keeping in-frame beta chains. CDR3 protein duplicates are merged, each entry listing the most common genes and DNA. The sample table lists approximately 290,000 distinct CDR3 sequences, 11% of them with a count of one. The top ten clonotypes cover about a quarter of the sample.

Interpreted using the paper, the treatment or condition label stands for: allogeneic hematopoietic cell transplantation with graft depleted of TCRalphabeta T cells and CD19 B cells. Transplant recipients were children who received TCRalphabeta/CD19-depleted allogeneic hematopoietic cell grafts. This chain is built from TRBV12-3 or TRBV12-4 and TRBJ2-2, with 12 middle bases fitting TRBD2. This material consisted of peripheral blood, taken 180 days after TCRalphabeta/CD19-depleted stem cell transplant. The TCR originated in a male patient aged 2-15 years who had a stem cell transplant for chronic granulomatous disease, so the T cells may come from the graft donor. The nucleotide sequence reads as follows: TGTGCCAGCACGCCTGGGACAGGGGCTAGCGGGGGGGCAATTTCGGGGGAGCTGTTTTTT. This codes for CASTPGTGASGGAISGELFF.